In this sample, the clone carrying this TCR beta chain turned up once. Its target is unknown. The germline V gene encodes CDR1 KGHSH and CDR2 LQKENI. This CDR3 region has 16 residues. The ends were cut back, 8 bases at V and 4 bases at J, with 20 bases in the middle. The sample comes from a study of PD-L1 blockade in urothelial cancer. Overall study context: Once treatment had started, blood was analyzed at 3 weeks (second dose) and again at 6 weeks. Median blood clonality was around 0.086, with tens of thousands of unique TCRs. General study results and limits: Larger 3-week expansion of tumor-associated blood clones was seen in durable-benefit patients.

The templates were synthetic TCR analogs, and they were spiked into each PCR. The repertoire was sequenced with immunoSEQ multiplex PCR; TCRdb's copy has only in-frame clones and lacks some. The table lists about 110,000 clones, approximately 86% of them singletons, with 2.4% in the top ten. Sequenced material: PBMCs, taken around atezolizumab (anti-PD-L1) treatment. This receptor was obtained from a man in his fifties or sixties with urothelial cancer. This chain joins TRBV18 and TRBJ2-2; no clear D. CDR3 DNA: TGTGCCAGCAGACCGGCCGGCAGGATAGGCACCGGGGAGCTGTTTTTT. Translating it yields CASRPAGRIGTGELFF.